This T cell receptor (beta chain) was identified during a study of cytomegalovirus exposure and HLA in healthy donors. Across the whole study: Unique TCRs from HLA-typed donors, roughly 87 million of them, were held in an early data release.

The primer mix had 60 Vbeta and 13 Jbeta primers. The table came from immunoSEQ multiplex PCR; TCRdb's copy has only in-frame clones and leaves some out. The sample has about 120,000 clones, around 77% seen once. CDR3 length: 15 residues. The J segment lost 4 bases and the V segment lost 4 bases, leaving 7 bases of the junction unmatched. Germline V gives CDR1 SGDLS, CDR2 YYNGEE. Material: PBMCs. The TCR originated in a human donor in good health. The J gene is TRBJ1-2, the V gene TRBV9, with 10 positions matching TRBD1. The CDR3 bases are TGTGCCAGCAGCCCAGGGGACAGGGGCTTCTATGGCTACACCTTC. Amino acids: CASSPGDRGFYGYTF.